The following is a T cell receptor (beta chain) sequence with its context. Random hexamers were used to reverse transcribe the RNA input (roughly 0.5 to 1 ug). TCR beta CDR3 was amplified by immunoSEQ covering 54 Vbeta and 13 Jbeta. TCRdb independently ran MiXCR on the immunoSEQ multiplex PCR reads; one entry per CDR3 protein. The table includes roughly 330,000 distinct CDR3 sequences, under 95% detected once. This entry belongs to a study of CD8 T cells in Susac syndrome. Blood CD8+ and CD4+ T cells underwent high-throughput TCR beta sequencing. The CDR3 has 15 amino acids. V lost 3 bases and J lost 2; bases outside the gene matches: 4.

The TCR comes from a human donor with multiple sclerosis. V is TRBV12-3 or TRBV12-4 and J is TRBJ2-5, with 9 bases identical to TRBD2. The source material was CD4+ T cells from PBMCs. The CDR3 protein is CASSFLSGGQETQYF. CDR3 coding DNA: TGTGCCAGCAGTTTCTTGAGCGGGGGGCAAGAGACCCAGTACTTC.